These 20 T cell receptor beta chains were all obtained from the same sample, sequenced in a study of response to subunit inactivated influenza vaccine. In TCRdb, the RT-PCR reads were re-called with MiXCR into one record per CDR3 protein. The sample carries 650,000 to 700,000 distinct CDR3 sequences, 15% to 19% recorded once. Sample: PBMCs from blood, taken about 13 days after vaccination. The receptors were sampled from a man over 45 who received an inactivated influenza vaccine.

In this sample, this clonotype turned up once. V gene TRBV6-1 combines with J gene TRBJ2-3; D perhaps matches TRBD1 (5 bases). This CDR3 is 14 amino acids long. Germline CDR1 reads MNHNS; CDR2 reads SASEGT. Trimming took off 6 bases at V and 2 bases at J, with 12 bases between the two ends. The CDR3 DNA follows: TGTGCCAGCAGAGTGGGGCTTGCCACAGATACGCAGTATTTT. This encodes CASRVGLATDTQYF.

This clonotype was detected a few times. This chain uses TRBV6-1 with TRBJ2-2; unclear D gene. This CDR3 is built from 12 residues. Germline CDR1 and CDR2: MNHNS and SASEGT. V lost 6 bases to trimming and J lost 4 bases, with 6 bases between them. The CDR3 DNA sequence: TGTGCCAGCAGAGTGCCCACCGGGGAGCTGTTTTTT. Its protein is CASRVPTGELFF.

This clonotype was recorded a few times. CDR3: CASRRTSGVETQYF. DNA for the CDR3: TGTGCCAGCAGGCGGACTAGCGGGGTAGAGACCCAGTACTTC. The rearrangement links TRBV12-3 or TRBV12-4 to TRBJ2-5, with TRBD2 matching over 12 bases. J was trimmed by 4 bases and V by 6 bases; bases with no gene match: 3. The CDR3 spans 14 residues.

The chain carries TRBV20-1 and TRBJ2-1; weak D call: TRBD1 (6 bases). In germline, CDR1 is DFQATT, CDR2 SNEGSKA (reference sequence). The CDR3 loop spans 11 amino acids. V lost 5 bases to trimming and J lost 11 bases, with 13 bases between them. This CDR3 reads CSAYRDRKQFF. CDR3 DNA sequence: TGCAGTGCTTACAGGGATCGGAAGCAGTTCTTC.

This clonotype came up a few times. This sequence joins TRBV7-9 and TRBJ2-1, with TRBD2 identical over 9 bases. V was pared by 0 bases and J by 8 bases, with 2 bases of the junction left unmatched. This CDR3 comprises 14 residues. Germline lookup yields CDR1 SEHNR and CDR2 FQNEAQ (reference sequence). CDR3 sequence reads: CASSLAGLAYEQFF. CDR3 bases: TGTGCCAGCAGCTTAGCCGGACTAGCGTATGAGCAGTTCTTC.

This clonotype has more than one count but fewer than ten. The chain joins TRBV20-1 to TRBJ2-3, with a tentative D call TRBD2 (5 bases). Germline V CDR1 and CDR2: DFQATT, SNEGSKA (reference sequence). The V end was cut by 6 bases, the J end by 2 bases, with 18 bases between. The CDR3 totals 15 residues. The CDR3 DNA follows: TGCAGTGCCATTCAGGAGGCAAGGATCACAGATACGCAGTATTTT. Its translation is CSAIQEARITDTQYF.

A word on this clonotype: The junction shows a germline mismatch at one end, possibly a read error. The chain employs TRBV10-3 and TRBJ2-1; D may be TRBD2 (6 bases). CDR3 length: 14 residues. The V gene's germline CDR1 is ENHRY and CDR2 SYGVKD. As DNA, the CDR3 is TGTGCCGTCAGCCAGGGACTGGTCTACAATGAGCAGTTCTTC. Amino acid sequence: CAVSQGLVYNEQFF.

The genes are TRBV7-6 and TRBJ2-5; D is undetermined. CDR3 length: 14 amino acids. CDR1 is SGHVS, CDR2 FNYEAQ, per germline. Trimming took 0 bases from V and 2 from J, leaving 7 bases between them. Here the CDR3 reads CASSLAGKQETQYF. The CDR3 region has the DNA TGTGCCAGCAGCTTAGCAGGGAAACAAGAGACCCAGTACTTC. Full variable domain (rest looked up from reference TRBV7-6 and TRBJ2-5): GAGVSQSPRYKVTKRGQDVALRCDPISGHVSLYWYRQALGQGPEFLTYFNYEAQQDKSGLPNDRFSAERPEGSISTLTIQRTEQRDSAMYRCASSLAGKQETQYFGPGTRLLVL.

As for this clonotype: An end of the junction differs from the germline gene, which may be a read error. The rearrangement links TRBV7-7 to TRBJ2-3; D is unclear. The CDR3 runs to 13 residues. Germline values: CDR1 SSHAT, CDR2 FNYEAQ (reference sequence). This CDR3 is CASSPSRHDTQYF. For the CDR3, the DNA is TGTGCTAGCAGCCCCTCTCGACATGATACGCAGTATTTT.

This clonotype was found a few times. The chain links TRBV5-1 to TRBJ2-7; 9 bases align to TRBD1. CDR1 SGHRS and CDR2 YFSETQ come from the germline V gene. The CDR3 is made up of 19 amino acids. V was pared by 4 bases and J by 4 bases, with 21 bases of the junction left unmatched. CDR3 bases: TGCGCCAGCAGCGACCGGGACAGGGTATCATCCCCGTGGGGTTACGAGCAGTACTTC. Translation: CASSDRDRVSSPWGYEQYF.

This clonotype showed up just a few times. V gene TRBV10-3 combines with J gene TRBJ2-7; 11 bases fit TRBD1. Per the germline V gene, CDR1 is ENHRY and CDR2 is SYGVKD. The CDR3 consists of 17 residues. V lost 0 bases, J lost 4 bases, and 8 bases stayed unmatched. CDR3 region: CAISESRTGGVGYEQYF. CDR3 nucleotide sequence: TGTGCCATCAGTGAGTCCAGGACAGGGGGCGTCGGGTACGAGCAGTACTTC.

The chain carries TRBV20-1 and TRBJ2-1; 7 nucleotides match TRBD1. The germline gives CDR1 DFQATT, CDR2 SNEGSKA (reference sequence). The CDR3 is 13 residues long. J lost 3 bases, V lost 6 bases, and 5 bases had no gene match. The CDR3 bases are TGCAGTGCCCACAGACAGGGCTACAATGAGCAGTTCTTC. Amino acids: CSAHRQGYNEQFF.

This chain joins TRBV19 and TRBJ2-2, with D perhaps matching TRBD1 or TRBD2 (5 bases each). Trimming removed 6 bases at V and 6 bases at J, with 17 bases between. CDR1 is LNHDA, CDR2 SQIVND, per germline (reference sequence). This CDR3 contains 15 residues. CDR3 nucleotide sequence: TGTGCCAGTAGGGCCGGGACGGCCCCATCCGGGGAGCTGTTTTTT. It translates to CASRAGTAPSGELFF.

This clonotype was recorded a few times. The CDR3 DNA is TGCGCCAGCAGCCCTTATGACAGGGCGTCCTACGAGCAGTACTTC. Residues: CASSPYDRASYEQYF. The genes are TRBV5-1 and TRBJ2-7, with 7 positions matching TRBD1. Germline CDR1 reads SGHRS; CDR2 reads YFSETQ. The ends lost 4 bases at V and 1 base at J; junction bases unmatched: 8. This CDR3 comprises 15 residues. The whole variable domain, remainder taken from reference TRBV5-1 and TRBJ2-7, is KAGVTQTPRYLIKTRGQQVTLSCSPISGHRSVSWYQQTPGQGLQFLFEYFSETQRNKGNFPGRFSGRQFSNSRSEMNVSTLELGDSALYLCASSPYDRASYEQYFGPGTRLTVT.

Ten or more counts support this clonotype. The chain recombines TRBV6-5 with TRBJ2-7, with D tentatively TRBD2 (5 bases). Germline V CDR1 and CDR2: MNHEY, SVGAGI. V lost 3 bases, J lost 2 bases, and 11 bases lay in between. The CDR3 length is 14 residues. The CDR3 sequence is CASSYYAGPYEQYF. The CDR3 coding sequence is TGTGCCAGCAGTTATTATGCGGGTCCCTACGAGCAGTACTTC.

The CDR3 DNA reads TGTGCCAGCAGCTTAGCCCATCTAGCGGCCTCCTACAATGAGCAGTTCTTC. Translated: CASSLAHLAASYNEQFF. The rearrangement uses TRBV11-2 and TRBJ2-1; TRBD2 matches 7 bases. The CDR3 length is 17 residues. J was trimmed by 0 bases and V by 1 base; bases with no gene match: 6. CDR1 is SGHAT, CDR2 FQNNGV, per germline.

There are a few counts of this clonotype. This chain uses TRBV27 with TRBJ1-5; D unclear. CDR3 length equals 15 residues. CDR1 MNHEY and CDR2 SMNVEV come from the germline V gene (reference sequence). V lost 2 bases and J 0 bases, leaving 8 bases between the germline ends. The CDR3 loop reads CASSLGHNSNQPQHF. In nucleotides, the CDR3 is TGTGCCAGCAGTTTAGGCCATAATAGCAATCAGCCCCAGCATTTT.

The J gene is TRBJ2-2, the V gene TRBV2, with D perhaps matching TRBD1 (6 bases). With 6 bases removed from V and 4 bases from J, the gap between germline ends came to 12 bases. CDR1 is SNHLY, CDR2 FYNNEI, per germline. The CDR3 totals 14 residues. CDR3 nucleotides: TGTGCCAGCAGGAAGGGACACTCCACCGGGGAGCTGTTTTTT. Amino acid sequence: CASRKGHSTGELFF.

The chain joins TRBV7-2 to TRBJ2-7; TRBD2 agrees at 7 bases. There are 15 residues in the CDR3. V lost 3 bases and J lost 2; bases outside the gene matches: 7. Germline V lookup: CDR1 SGHTA, CDR2 FQGNSA. DNA of the CDR3: TGTGCCAGCAGCTTGTCAAACCTAGCGGCCTACGAGCAGTACTTC. Translating it yields CASSLSNLAAYEQYF. The variable domain in full, with the rest retrieved from reference TRBV7-2 and TRBJ2-7, is GAGVSQSPSNKVTEKGKDVELRCDPISGHTALYWYRQSLGQGLEFLIYFQGNSAPDKSGLPSDRFSAERTGGSVSTLTIQRTQQEDSAVYLCASSLSNLAAYEQYFGPGTRLTVT.

In its sample, this clonotype was seen a few times. The genes are TRBV25-1 and TRBJ1-1; no clear D. V was shortened by 4 bases and J by 11 bases, with 17 bases between the two germline ends. The CDR3 extends over 13 amino acids. CDR1 is MGHDK, CDR2 SYGVNS, per germline. The CDR3 DNA reads TGTGCCAGCAGTGTTGGCGGCCCTGGCTCGGCTTTCTTT. Amino acid sequence: CASSVGGPGSAFF.